The TCR beta chain described here comes from a study of blood T cell repertoires in COVID-19. This CDR3 has 18 residues. After removal of 6 bases from V and 2 bases from J, the junction contained 10 bases not matched to a gene. Germline V CDR1 and CDR2: SNHLY, FYNNEI. Assay: immunoSEQ multiplex PCR; the TCRdb copy retains only in-frame clones and omits some. The sample contains around 64,000 clones, about 90% of which appear only once. This sequence was found in a man older than 75 in a cohort sampled during active COVID-19. Sequencing was done on a sample of peripheral blood. V is TRBV2 and J is TRBJ2-3; TRBD2 matches 14 bases. The chain's CDR3 is CASSPGLAGDGVTDTQYF. DNA for the CDR3: TGTGCCAGCAGCCCGGGACTAGCGGGAGACGGGGTCACAGATACGCAGTATTTT.